One sample yielded the 31 T cell receptor beta chains listed below, sequenced in a study of blood T cells in healthy people across ages. The authors ran a second PCR of roughly 6 to 12 cycles using a sample-barcoded 5' primer and a J-beta primer mix. TCRdb passed the 5' RACE reads through MiXCR, listing each CDR3 protein once. The data contain about 1.8 million distinct CDR3 sequences, 49% of them singletons. Material: blood. All receptors come from a woman between 40 and 50 years old in good health.

The chain recombines TRBV5-5 with TRBJ2-1, with unresolved D. Looked up from germline, CDR1 is SGHKS and CDR2 is YYEKEE (reference sequence). V gave up 4 bases and J gave up 13 bases, with 21 bases separating them. CDR3 length: 14 amino acids. In DNA form, the CDR3 reads TGTGCCAGCAGCATAGACCCGAACCCCCAGACCCAGTTCTTC. Its protein product is CASSIDPNPQTQFF. Full variable domain (remainder filled in from reference TRBV5-5 and TRBJ2-1): DAGVTQSPTHLIKTRGQQVTLRCSPISGHKSVSWYQQVLGQGPQFIFQYYEKEERGRGNFPDRFSARQFPNYSSELNVNALLLGDSALYLCASSIDPNPQTQFFGPGTRLTVL.

The chain joins TRBV9 to TRBJ2-5, with D possibly matching TRBD1 (5 bases). V was cut by 4 bases and J by 1 base, with 20 bases left in between. CDR3 size: 17 residues. CDR1 and CDR2 from the germline V gene are SGDLS and YYNGEE. The CDR3 region has the DNA TGTGCCAGCAGCCCAAACTGGGGCTTGGCAGCCCAAGAGACCCAGTACTTC. This translates into CASSPNWGLAAQETQYF.

This chain's CDR3 is CSARPGLGDGGEQYF. CDR3 bases: TGCAGTGCTAGACCAGGACTAGGAGATGGCGGTGAGCAGTACTTC. The chain is built from TRBV20-1 and TRBJ2-7, with 7 bases that match TRBD2. Trimming removed 2 bases from V and 7 bases from J; junction bases left unmatched: 14. The CDR3 contains 15 residues. Germline V gene data show CDR1 as DFQATT and CDR2 as SNEGSKA (reference sequence).

V gene TRBV5-5 combines with J gene TRBJ1-2; D gene uncertain. V lost 0 bases, J lost 4 bases, and 10 bases lay in between. Looked up from germline, CDR1 is SGHKS and CDR2 is YYEKEE (reference sequence). This CDR3 is built from 14 residues. The CDR3 bases are TGTGCCAGCAGCTTGGTTGTGGGGAGCTATGGCTACACCTTC. Its translation: CASSLVVGSYGYTF.

The chain has TRBV19 and TRBJ1-5; the D gene is possibly TRBD1 (5 bases). Deletions cut 3 bases from V and 5 bases from J, with 8 bases between. Germline values: CDR1 LNHDA, CDR2 SQIVND (reference sequence). CDR3 length: 13 amino acids. The CDR3, as DNA: TGTGCCAGTAGTATCCGGGGGGATCAGCCCCAGCATTTT. Protein product: CASSIRGDQPQHF. Full variable domain (outside the CDR3, taken from reference TRBV19 and TRBJ1-5): DGGITQSPKYLFRKEGQNVTLSCEQNLNHDAMYWYRQDPGQGLRLIYYSQIVNDFQKGDIAEGYSVSREKKESFPLTVTSAQKNPTAFYLCASSIRGDQPQHFGDGTRLSIL.

This clonotype was seen many times. The V gene is TRBV7-3, the J gene TRBJ2-6, with D unresolved. CDR1 is SGHTA and CDR2 is FQGTGA in the germline V gene. The length of the CDR3 is 15 residues. Trimming cost V 6 bases and J 0 bases, with 9 bases left between them. CDR3 sequence: CASSRAGSGANVLTF. In DNA, the CDR3 is TGTGCCAGCAGTAGGGCTGGCTCTGGGGCCAACGTCCTGACTTTC.

Points on this clonotype: One end of the junction is discordant with germline, which a read error may explain. CDR3 DNA: TGTGCCGGCAGTTTTCCGGGGACACACCAAGAGACCCAGTACTTC. This encodes CAGSFPGTHQETQYF. The J gene is TRBJ2-5, the V gene TRBV12-3 or TRBV12-4; possibly TRBD1 for D (6 bases). The CDR3 length is 15 residues.

This sequence joins TRBV5-1 and TRBJ1-1; D is undetermined. The CDR3 has 13 amino acids. Germline CDR1 is SGHRS and CDR2 is YFSETQ. The V end was cut by 7 bases, the J end by 1 base, with 11 bases between. The CDR3, as DNA: TGCGCCAGCTCCACAGCTCAGAACACTGAAGCTTTCTTT. This translates into CASSTAQNTEAFF.

The DNA of the CDR3 is TGCGCCAGCAGCGCTTCACAGGGGGCAGGCTATGGCTACACCTTC. This codes for CASSASQGAGYGYTF. V gene TRBV5-1 combines with J gene TRBJ1-2, with 9 nucleotides matching TRBD1. The CDR3 runs to 15 residues. CDR1 is SGHRS, CDR2 YFSETQ, per germline. V lost 4 bases to trimming and J lost 4 bases; unmatched junction nucleotides: 8.

This clonotype was counted between two and nine times. The CDR3 reads CAIGGGGYTEAFF. CDR3 nucleotides: TGTGCCATAGGGGGGGGTGGGTACACTGAAGCTTTCTTT. This chain connects TRBV10-3 to TRBJ1-1; tentatively, D is TRBD1 (6 bases). CDR1 ENHRY and CDR2 SYGVKD come from the germline V gene. The CDR3 extends over 13 amino acids. The V end was cut by 9 bases, the J end by 3 bases, with 14 bases between.

Notes on this clonotype: Germline is not matched at one junction end, which may reflect a read error. The rearrangement links TRBV6-4 to TRBJ1-5, with a possible D match to TRBD1 (6 bases). CDR1 is MRHNA, CDR2 SNTAGT, per germline. This CDR3 region has 14 residues. CDR3 sequence reads: CASSTEGGNQPRHF. In DNA, the CDR3 is TGTGCCAGCTCCACTGAGGGGGGTAATCAGCCCCGGCATTTT.

The chain joins TRBV28 to TRBJ2-7; TRBD2 might be the D (6 bases). The V and J ends lost 5 bases and 0 bases respectively, with 14 bases between them. The CDR3 consists of 15 residues. In germline, CDR1 is MDHEN, CDR2 SYDVKM. The CDR3 nucleotides read TGTGCCAGCAGTGAGCGGGTCCCTAGCTCCTACGAGCAGTACTTC. This gives the protein CASSERVPSSYEQYF.

This clonotype turned up a few times. The rearrangement uses TRBV20-1 and TRBJ2-7, with D possibly TRBD1 on 5 matching bases. TRBJ2-5 matches the DNA end more closely, so the J call is doubtful. CDR1 and CDR2 from the germline V gene are DFQATT and SNEGSKA (reference sequence). This CDR3 has 13 amino acids. The CDR3 loop is CSARVPDKETQYF. For the CDR3, the DNA is TGCAGTGCTAGAGTTCCGGACAAAGAGACCCAGTACTTC.

This clonotype has only a few counts. The chain couples TRBV7-3 to TRBJ2-3, with D possibly called TRBD1 or TRBD2 (6 bases each). Germline V CDR1 and CDR2: SGHTA, FQGTGA. This CDR3 comprises 16 residues. V dropped 5 bases and J dropped 6 bases, with 21 bases sitting between them. The DNA of the CDR3 is TGTGCCAGCAGCCGCGGTGGGGGGCGGTTGGGGGATACGCAGTATTTT. Translated: CASSRGGGRLGDTQYF.

This clonotype was seen a single time. At one boundary the junction diverges from the germline segment, which might be a read error. The chain is built from TRBV4-2 and TRBJ2-7; 11 positions match TRBD2. Germline lookup yields CDR1 LGHNA and CDR2 YNFKEQ. This CDR3 region has 15 residues. DNA of the CDR3: TGTGCCAGCAGTCAAGAGACAAGACTAGCGGGGGAGCAGTACTTC. Translated: CASSQETRLAGEQYF.

The chain couples TRBV7-2 to TRBJ2-5; D call uncertain. CDR3 length: 15 residues. Germline values: CDR1 SGHTA, CDR2 FQGNSA. Trimming took off 5 bases at V and 4 bases at J, with 17 bases between the two ends. CDR3 in amino acids: CASSTFVDRAETQYF. The DNA for the CDR3 is TGTGCCAGCAGCACATTCGTCGATAGGGCAGAGACCCAGTACTTC.

In its sample, this clonotype was seen a few times. As DNA, the CDR3 is TGCGCCAGCAGCCAAGAACCGGGGCTAGCGGGCACAGATACGCAGTATTTT. It specifies CASSQEPGLAGTDTQYF. J is TRBJ2-3 and V is TRBV4-1; 7 nucleotides align to TRBD2. After removal of 0 bases from V and 1 base from J, the junction contained 7 bases not matched to a gene. Germline loops: CDR1 MGHRA, CDR2 YSYEKL. The CDR3 consists of 17 residues.

The chain carries TRBV6-5 and TRBJ2-7; 8 nucleotides match TRBD2. The V and J ends lost 3 bases and 2 bases, in that order; junction bases with no gene match: 9. The CDR3 length is 16 residues. The germline V gene encodes CDR1 MNHEY and CDR2 SVGAGI. The CDR3 loop reads CASSYTAAGGTYEQYF. The CDR3 DNA reads as TGTGCCAGCAGTTATACGGCGGCGGGGGGTACCTACGAGCAGTACTTC.

This chain uses TRBV6-1 with TRBJ2-7; 8 nucleotides match TRBD1. V was clipped by 7 bases and J by 4 bases; unmatched bases: 9. Germline values: CDR1 MNHNS, CDR2 SASEGT. CDR3 length equals 14 residues. Here the CDR3 DNA reads TGTGCCAGCAATCCCGGGACAGGTCTGTACGAGCAGTACTTC. Encoded protein: CASNPGTGLYEQYF.

This chain uses TRBV2 with TRBJ2-3, with 8 bases lining up with TRBD1. CDR1 SNHLY and CDR2 FYNNEI come from the germline V gene. V lost 6 bases to trimming and J lost 2 bases; unmatched junction nucleotides: 4. This CDR3 comprises 14 residues. The CDR3 DNA follows: TGTGCCAGCAGATGGACAGGGTACACAGATACGCAGTATTTT. Translated, it gives CASRWTGYTDTQYF. Full variable domain (rest looked up from reference TRBV2 and TRBJ2-3): EPEVTQTPSHQVTQMGQEVILRCVPISNHLYFYWYRQILGQKVEFLVSFYNNEISEKSEIFDDQFSVERPDGSNFTLKIRSTKLEDSAMYFCASRWTGYTDTQYFGPGTRLTVL.

This clonotype was detected a few times. The J gene is TRBJ2-1, the V gene TRBV29-1; tentative D call: TRBD1 (5 bases). The CDR3 is 14 amino acids. CDR1 is SQVTM and CDR2 is ANQGSEA in the germline V gene. V was clipped by 3 bases and J by 6 bases, with 15 bases between them. The CDR3 bases are TGCAGCGTTGACCAGGGCGTCCCCGGCAATGAGCAGTTCTTC. It yields the protein CSVDQGVPGNEQFF.

The J gene is TRBJ2-2, the V gene TRBV20-1; D may be TRBD2 (5 bases). Germline lookup yields CDR1 DFQATT and CDR2 SNEGSKA (reference sequence). V lost 4 bases and J lost 0, with 12 bases in between. The CDR3 consists of 15 residues. The CDR3 DNA sequence: TGCAGTGCTAAGAGCGGAGCCGCGAACACCGGGGAGCTGTTTTTT. Translated, it gives CSAKSGAANTGELFF.

The CDR3 region has the DNA TGTGCCAGCAGGGTAGCGGGGGGGCTCTACAATGAGCAGTTCTTC. This gives the protein CASRVAGGLYNEQFF. V and J are TRBV12-3 or TRBV12-4 and TRBJ2-1; 11 nucleotides agree with TRBD2. Trimming cost V 6 bases and J 3 bases; bases outside gene matches: 4. The CDR3 extends over 15 amino acids.

The chain recombines TRBV6-1 with TRBJ2-5, with 12 bases that match TRBD2. CDR1 MNHNS and CDR2 SASEGT come from the germline V gene. This CDR3 contains 16 residues. V lost 4 bases to trimming and J lost 11 bases; unmatched junction nucleotides: 14. In DNA form, the CDR3 reads TGTGCCAGCAGTGGGCCTAGCGGGGGGGTACACAATGAGCAGTACTTC. Translating it yields CASSGPSGGVHNEQYF.

The CDR3 DNA is TGTGCCAGCAGCCAAGACAGGGGCACCACTTCCTACAATGAGCAGTTCTTC. Residues: CASSQDRGTTSYNEQFF. The chain is built from TRBV14 and TRBJ2-1; tentatively, D is TRBD1 (6 bases). V was shortened by 0 bases and J by 1 base, with 13 bases between the two germline ends. This CDR3 comprises 17 residues. Germline-derived CDR1 and CDR2 are SGHDN and FVKESK.

The genes are TRBV29-1 and TRBJ2-1, with D possibly TRBD2 on 7 matching bases. V lost 6 bases to trimming and J lost 7 bases, with 19 bases between them. Germline V CDR1 and CDR2: SQVTM, ANQGSEA. This CDR3 contains 14 residues. CDR3 nucleotide sequence: TGCAGCGTGGGGGCCCGACTAGCAGGAAATGAGCAGTTCTTC. This encodes CSVGARLAGNEQFF.

The chain employs TRBV19 and TRBJ2-3; 10 positions match TRBD2. Germline CDR1 LNHDA, CDR2 SQIVND (reference sequence). The CDR3 loop spans 17 amino acids. V lost 9 bases to trimming and J lost 0 bases; unmatched junction nucleotides: 12. CDR3 residues: CASRTKRGGRSTDTQYF. CDR3 nucleotides: TGTGCCAGCCGAACAAAGCGGGGGGGCCGGAGCACAGATACGCAGTATTTT.

This chain joins TRBV28 and TRBJ1-4; no definite D call. The CDR3 is 14 residues long. V was trimmed by 5 bases and J by 11 bases, leaving 18 bases between them. Germline V lookup: CDR1 MDHEN, CDR2 SYDVKM. The CDR3 protein is CASSKSGGRYKLFF. CDR3 nucleotides: TGTGCCAGCAGTAAATCGGGCGGGAGGTATAAACTGTTTTTT.

In DNA, the CDR3 is TGCGCCAGCAGCCCGGAGAGGACAGGGGTAAACTATGGCTACACCTTC. Translation: CASSPERTGVNYGYTF. V is TRBV4-1 and J is TRBJ1-2, with 9 positions matching TRBD1. The CDR3 runs 16 residues. Germline loops: CDR1 MGHRA, CDR2 YSYEKL. After removal of 4 bases from V and 2 bases from J, the junction contained 8 bases not matched to a gene.

The rearrangement uses TRBV3-1 and TRBJ2-1; D is perhaps TRBD2 (6 bases). Germline V gene lookup returns CDR1 LGHDT and CDR2 YNNKEL (reference sequence). The length of the CDR3 is 15 residues. The ends were cut back, 1 base at V and 7 bases at J, with 14 bases in the middle. CDR3 sequence reads: CASSQGPSAGNEQFF. The CDR3 nucleotides read TGTGCCAGCAGCCAAGGACCCAGCGCGGGAAATGAGCAGTTCTTC.

The chain combines TRBV12-3 or TRBV12-4 with TRBJ2-1; D is perhaps TRBD1 (5 bases). Trimming stripped 0 bases from V and 2 bases from J, with 11 bases between. The CDR3 totals 16 residues. The CDR3 loop is CASSLALSGPYNEQFF. In DNA form, the CDR3 reads TGTGCCAGCAGTTTAGCGCTGTCAGGGCCCTACAATGAGCAGTTCTTC.